The next 8 T cell receptor beta chains were all read from a single sample in a study of cytomegalovirus exposure and HLA in healthy donors (dated by TCRdb to the late 2010s). The library was produced with the immunoSEQ multiplex PCR assay. The multiplex PCR relied on a mix of 60 forward primers for TCR Vbeta segments and 13 reverse primers for TCR Jbeta segments. TCRdb mirrors the immuneACCESS table, restricted to in-frame sequences. Some clones are absent from its copies; in checked studies, under half trace to an unresolved V gene, and the reason for the others is unknown. The sample data list 130,000 or so clones, and 78% of these were observed just once. Approximately 1.6% of the sample is in the top ten clones. The sequencing sample was made of PBMCs. All receptors come from a woman under 30 in good health and CMV-seronegative.

The chain recombines TRBV6-4 with TRBJ1-6, with unresolved D. With 5 bases removed from V and 18 bases from J, the gap between germline ends came to 11 bases. The germline gives CDR1 MRHNA, CDR2 SNTAGT. This CDR3 comprises 10 residues. The CDR3 coding sequence is TGTGCCAGCAGTCCATGTTGGCACCACTTT. As protein: CASSPCWHHF.

The chain has TRBV19 and TRBJ1-2, with 8 bases identical to TRBD1. V was clipped by 10 bases and J by 3 bases; unmatched bases: 7. This CDR3 has 13 amino acids. Germline CDR1 is LNHDA and CDR2 is SQIVND (reference sequence). The CDR3 region is CATSRGQYYGYTF. The CDR3 nucleotides read TGTGCCACCTCCAGGGGGCAATACTATGGCTACACCTTC.

The sample holds a few counts of this clone. The chain links TRBV6-5 to TRBJ2-7, with 7 bases matching TRBD1. V lost 5 bases, J lost 9 bases, and 10 bases stayed unmatched. Germline CDR1 and CDR2: MNHEY and SVGAGI. This CDR3 contains 13 residues. The CDR3 sequence is CASSRGGAGVQYF. CDR3 nucleotide sequence: TGTGCCAGCAGTCGAGGGGGCGCCGGGGTGCAGTACTTC.

This chain connects TRBV6-5 to TRBJ1-1; 8 positions match TRBD1. After removal of 7 bases from V and 7 bases from J, the junction contained 11 bases not matched to a gene. This CDR3 spans 14 amino acids. Germline CDR1 and CDR2: MNHEY and SVGAGI. CDR3 DNA: TGTGCCAGCACCCAGGGGGCCGGGGACCATGAAGCTTTCTTT. Its protein product is CASTQGAGDHEAFF.

The chain recombines TRBV2 with TRBJ1-1, with a possible D match to TRBD1 (5 bases). The V gene lost 6 bases and the J gene lost 5 bases, with 16 bases spanning the gap. CDR3 size: 14 residues. Per germline, CDR1 SNHLY and CDR2 FYNNEI. The CDR3: CASREGQGGTEAFF. The CDR3 DNA sequence: TGTGCCAGCAGGGAGGGCCAGGGAGGAACTGAAGCTTTCTTT. The full variable domain, rest sourced from reference TRBV2 and TRBJ1-1, is EPEVTQTPSHQVTQMGQEVILRCVPISNHLYFYWYRQILGQKVEFLVSFYNNEISEKSEIFDDQFSVERPDGSNFTLKIRSTKLEDSAMYFCASREGQGGTEAFFGQGTRLTVV.

The rearrangement uses TRBV25-1 and TRBJ2-3, with a possible D match to TRBD1 (6 bases). The V gene lost 3 bases and the J gene lost 4 bases, with 17 bases spanning the gap. In germline, CDR1 is MGHDK, CDR2 SYGVNS. The CDR3 covers 16 residues. This CDR3 is CASSDVDRNLADTQYF. The CDR3 DNA reads TGTGCCAGCAGTGATGTCGACAGGAATTTGGCAGATACGCAGTATTTT.

This chain joins TRBV6-5 and TRBJ2-2; D may be TRBD1 (6 bases). V dropped 7 bases and J dropped 2 bases, with 11 bases sitting between them. This CDR3 spans 14 amino acids. Per germline, CDR1 MNHEY and CDR2 SVGAGI. The CDR3 DNA follows: TGTGCCAGCACCCAGGACAGTAACACCGGGGAGCTGTTTTTT. This encodes CASTQDSNTGELFF.

The J gene is TRBJ2-1, the V gene TRBV4-2; D ambiguous. V gave up 0 bases and J gave up 6 bases, with 9 bases separating them. From germline, CDR1 is LGHNA and CDR2 YNFKEQ. There are 14 residues in the CDR3. The CDR3 region has the DNA TGTGCCAGCAGCCAAGAAGTCAGACTCAATGAGCAGTTCTTC. It translates to CASSQEVRLNEQFF.